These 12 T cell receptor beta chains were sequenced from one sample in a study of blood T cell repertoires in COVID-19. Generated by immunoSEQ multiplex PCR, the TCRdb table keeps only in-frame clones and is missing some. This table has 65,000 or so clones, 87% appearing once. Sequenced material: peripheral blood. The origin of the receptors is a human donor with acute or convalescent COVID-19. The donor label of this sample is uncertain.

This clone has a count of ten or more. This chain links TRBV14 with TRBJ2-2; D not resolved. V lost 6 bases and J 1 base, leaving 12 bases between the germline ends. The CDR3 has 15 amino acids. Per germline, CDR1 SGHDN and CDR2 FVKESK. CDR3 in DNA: TGTGCCAGCAGAAGAAGCTCACTGAACACCGGGGAGCTGTTTTTT. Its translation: CASRRSSLNTGELFF.

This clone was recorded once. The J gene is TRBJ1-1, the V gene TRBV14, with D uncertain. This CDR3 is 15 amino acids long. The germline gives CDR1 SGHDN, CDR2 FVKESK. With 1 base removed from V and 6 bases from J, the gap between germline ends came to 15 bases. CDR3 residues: CASSQVGGGVSEAFF. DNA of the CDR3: TGTGCCAGCAGCCAAGTGGGAGGAGGAGTCTCTGAAGCTTTCTTT.

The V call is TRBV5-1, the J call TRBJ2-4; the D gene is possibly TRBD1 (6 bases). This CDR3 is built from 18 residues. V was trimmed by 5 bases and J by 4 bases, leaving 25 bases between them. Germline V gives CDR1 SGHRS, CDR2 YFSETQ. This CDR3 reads CASRYDQGSGARKNIQYF. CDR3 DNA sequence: TGCGCCAGCAGATATGACCAGGGGTCAGGGGCCCGGAAAAACATTCAGTACTTC.

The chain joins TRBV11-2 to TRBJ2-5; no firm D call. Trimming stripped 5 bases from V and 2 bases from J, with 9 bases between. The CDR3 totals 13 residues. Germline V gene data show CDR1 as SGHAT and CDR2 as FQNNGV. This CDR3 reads CASSRLVQETQYF. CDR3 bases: TGTGCCAGCAGCCGACTTGTTCAAGAGACCCAGTACTTC. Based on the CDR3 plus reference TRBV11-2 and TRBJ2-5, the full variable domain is EAGVAQSPRYKIIEKRQSVAFWCNPISGHATLYWYQQILGQGPKLLIQFQNNGVVDDSQLPKDRFSAERLKGVDSTLKIQPAKLEDSAVYLCASSRLVQETQYFGPGTRLLVL.

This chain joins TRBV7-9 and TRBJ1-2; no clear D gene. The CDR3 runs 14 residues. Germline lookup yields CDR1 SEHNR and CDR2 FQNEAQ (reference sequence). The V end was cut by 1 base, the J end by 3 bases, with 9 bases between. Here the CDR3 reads CASSLGSGDYGYTF. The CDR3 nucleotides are TGTGCCAGCAGCTTAGGCTCGGGTGACTATGGCTACACCTTC.

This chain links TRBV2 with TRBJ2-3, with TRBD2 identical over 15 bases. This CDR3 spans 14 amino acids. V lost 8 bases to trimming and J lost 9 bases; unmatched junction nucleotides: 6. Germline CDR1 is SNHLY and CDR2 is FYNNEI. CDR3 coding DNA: TGTGCCAGCTCCCCCGGGACTAGCGGGGGGACGCAGTATTTT. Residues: CASSPGTSGGTQYF.

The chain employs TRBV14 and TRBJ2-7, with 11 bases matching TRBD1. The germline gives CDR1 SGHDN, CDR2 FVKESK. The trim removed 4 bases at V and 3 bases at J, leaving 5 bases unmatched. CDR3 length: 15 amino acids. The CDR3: CASSLGQGAFYEQYF. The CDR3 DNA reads TGTGCCAGCAGCCTCGGACAGGGGGCGTTCTACGAGCAGTACTTC.

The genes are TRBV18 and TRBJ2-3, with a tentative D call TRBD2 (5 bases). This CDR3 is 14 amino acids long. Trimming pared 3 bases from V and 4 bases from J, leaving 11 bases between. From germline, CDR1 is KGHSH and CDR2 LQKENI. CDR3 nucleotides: TGTGCCAGCTCACCCGGGAACACGCCAGATACGCAGTATTTT. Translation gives CASSPGNTPDTQYF.

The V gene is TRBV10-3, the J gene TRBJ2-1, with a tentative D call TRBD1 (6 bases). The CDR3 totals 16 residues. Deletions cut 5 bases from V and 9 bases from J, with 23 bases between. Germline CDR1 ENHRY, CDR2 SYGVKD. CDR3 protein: CAISRPQGTLDSEQFF. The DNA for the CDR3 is TGTGCCATCAGTCGCCCACAGGGTACCTTAGACAGTGAGCAGTTCTTC.

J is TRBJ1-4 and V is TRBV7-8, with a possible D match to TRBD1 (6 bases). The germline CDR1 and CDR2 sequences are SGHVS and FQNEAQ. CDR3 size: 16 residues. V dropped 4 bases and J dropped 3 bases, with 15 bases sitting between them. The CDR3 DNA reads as TGTGCCAGCAGCTCATCGAGGGGGTTACCTAATGAAAAACTGTTTTTT. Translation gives CASSSSRGLPNEKLFF. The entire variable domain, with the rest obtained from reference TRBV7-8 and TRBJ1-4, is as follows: GAGVSQSPRYKVAKRGQDVALRCDPISGHVSLFWYQQALGQGPEFLTYFQNEAQLDKSGLPSDRFFAERPEGSVSTLKIQRTQQEDSAVYLCASSSSRGLPNEKLFFGSGTQLSVL.

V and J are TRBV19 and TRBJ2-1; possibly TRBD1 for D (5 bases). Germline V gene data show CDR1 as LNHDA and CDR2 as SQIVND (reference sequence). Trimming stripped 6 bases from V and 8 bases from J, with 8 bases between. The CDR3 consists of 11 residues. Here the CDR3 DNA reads TGTGCCAGTAGCAAGACAGATGAGCAGTTCTTC. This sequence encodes CASSKTDEQFF.

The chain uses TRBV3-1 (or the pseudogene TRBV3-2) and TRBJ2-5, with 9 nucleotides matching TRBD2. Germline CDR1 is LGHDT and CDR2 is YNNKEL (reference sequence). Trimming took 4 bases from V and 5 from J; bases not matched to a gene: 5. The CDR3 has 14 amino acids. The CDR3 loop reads CASSLAGGRETQYF. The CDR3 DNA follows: TGTGCCAGCAGCCTTGCGGGAGGGAGGGAGACCCAGTACTTC.